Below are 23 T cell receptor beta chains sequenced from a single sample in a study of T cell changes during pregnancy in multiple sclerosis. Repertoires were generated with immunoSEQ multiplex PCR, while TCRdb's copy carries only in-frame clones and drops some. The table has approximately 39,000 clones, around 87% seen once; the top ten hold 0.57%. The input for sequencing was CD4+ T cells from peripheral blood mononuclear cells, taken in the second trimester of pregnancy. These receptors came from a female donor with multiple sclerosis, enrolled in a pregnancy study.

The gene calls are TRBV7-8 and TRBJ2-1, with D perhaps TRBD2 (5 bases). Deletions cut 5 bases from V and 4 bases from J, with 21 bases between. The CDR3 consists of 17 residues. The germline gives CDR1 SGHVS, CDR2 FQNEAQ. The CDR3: CASSPRISRVLYNEQFF. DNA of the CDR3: TGTGCCAGCAGCCCCCGGATCTCGAGGGTATTATACAATGAGCAGTTCTTC.

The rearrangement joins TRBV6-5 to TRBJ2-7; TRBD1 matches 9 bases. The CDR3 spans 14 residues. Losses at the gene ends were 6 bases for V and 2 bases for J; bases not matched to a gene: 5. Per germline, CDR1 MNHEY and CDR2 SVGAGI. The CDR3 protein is CASRSGTGTYEQYF. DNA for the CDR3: TGTGCCAGCAGATCCGGGACAGGGACCTACGAGCAGTACTTC.

This CDR3 reads CASKRDSRYEQYF. DNA for the CDR3: TGTGCCAGCAAGAGGGACAGCCGCTACGAGCAGTACTTC. The chain has TRBV6-5 and TRBJ2-7, with 7 bases fitting TRBD1. Per the germline V gene, CDR1 is MNHEY and CDR2 is SVGAGI. Unmatched junction bases numbered 6, after V lost 7 bases and J lost 3 bases. CDR3 length: 13 residues.

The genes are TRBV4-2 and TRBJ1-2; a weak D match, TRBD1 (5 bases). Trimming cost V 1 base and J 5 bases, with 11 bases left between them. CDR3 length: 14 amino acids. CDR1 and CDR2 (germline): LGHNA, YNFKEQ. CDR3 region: CASSQGRAVYGYTF. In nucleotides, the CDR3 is TGTGCCAGCAGCCAAGGCAGGGCCGTTTATGGCTACACCTTC.

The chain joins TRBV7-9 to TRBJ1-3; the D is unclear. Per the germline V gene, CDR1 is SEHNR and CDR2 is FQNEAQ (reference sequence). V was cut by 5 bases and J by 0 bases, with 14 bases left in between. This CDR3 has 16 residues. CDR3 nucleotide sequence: TGTGCCAGCAGCGGGTTTGGAGGATACTCTGGAAACACCATATATTTT. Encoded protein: CASSGFGGYSGNTIYF.

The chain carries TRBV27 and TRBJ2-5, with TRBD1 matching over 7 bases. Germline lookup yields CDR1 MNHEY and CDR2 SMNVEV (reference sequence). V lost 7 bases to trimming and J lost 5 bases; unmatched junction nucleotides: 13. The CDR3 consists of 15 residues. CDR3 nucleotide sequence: TGTGCCAGCAAGCAACAGGGGACCCATGGGGAGACCCAGTACTTC. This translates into CASKQQGTHGETQYF.

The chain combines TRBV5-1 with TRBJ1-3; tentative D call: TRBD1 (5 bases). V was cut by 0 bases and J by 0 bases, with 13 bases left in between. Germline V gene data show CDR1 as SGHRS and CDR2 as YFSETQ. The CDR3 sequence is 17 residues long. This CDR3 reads CASSLGSGVSSGNTIYF. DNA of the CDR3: TGCGCCAGCAGCTTGGGTTCGGGGGTTAGCTCTGGAAACACCATATATTTT.

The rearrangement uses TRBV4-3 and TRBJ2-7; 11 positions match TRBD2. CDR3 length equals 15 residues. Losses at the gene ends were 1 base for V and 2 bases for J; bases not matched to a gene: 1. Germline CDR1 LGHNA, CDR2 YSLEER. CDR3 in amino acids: CASSQVAGGPYEQYF. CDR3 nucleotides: TGCGCCAGCAGCCAAGTAGCGGGAGGGCCCTACGAGCAGTACTTC.

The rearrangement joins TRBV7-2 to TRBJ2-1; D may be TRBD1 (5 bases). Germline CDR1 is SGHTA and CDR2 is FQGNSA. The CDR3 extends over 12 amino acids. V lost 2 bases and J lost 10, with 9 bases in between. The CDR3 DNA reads TGTGCCAGCAGCTTAACCAGGGTCGAGCAGTTCTTC. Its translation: CASSLTRVEQFF.

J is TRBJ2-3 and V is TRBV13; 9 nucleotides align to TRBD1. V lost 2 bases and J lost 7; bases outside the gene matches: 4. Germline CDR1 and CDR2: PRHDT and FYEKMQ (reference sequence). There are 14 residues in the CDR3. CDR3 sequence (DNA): TGTGCCAGCAGCTTACAGGACAGGGGATATACGCAGTATTTT. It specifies CASSLQDRGYTQYF.

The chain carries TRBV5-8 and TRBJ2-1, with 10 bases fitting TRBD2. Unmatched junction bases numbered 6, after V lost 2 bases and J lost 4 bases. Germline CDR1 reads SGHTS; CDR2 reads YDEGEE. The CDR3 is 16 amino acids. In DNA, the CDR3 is TGTGCCAGCAGCTTTAGACGGACTAGCGGATACAATGAGCAGTTCTTC. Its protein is CASSFRRTSGYNEQFF.

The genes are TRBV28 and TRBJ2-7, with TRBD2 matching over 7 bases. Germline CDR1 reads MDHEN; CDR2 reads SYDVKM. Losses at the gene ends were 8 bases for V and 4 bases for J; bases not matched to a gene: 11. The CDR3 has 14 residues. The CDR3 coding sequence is TGTGCCAGCCGGACCCGGGGAGGGAGATACGAGCAGTACTTC. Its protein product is CASRTRGGRYEQYF. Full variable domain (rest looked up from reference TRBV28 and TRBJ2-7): DVKVTQSSRYLVKRTGEKVFLECVQDMDHENMFWYRQDPGLGLRLIYFSYDVKMKEKGDIPEGYSVSREKKERFSLILESASTNQTSMYLCASRTRGGRYEQYFGPGTRLTVT.

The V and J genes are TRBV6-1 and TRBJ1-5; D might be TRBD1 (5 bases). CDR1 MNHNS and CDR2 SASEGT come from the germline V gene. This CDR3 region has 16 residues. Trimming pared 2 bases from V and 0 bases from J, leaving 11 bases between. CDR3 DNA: TGTGCCAGCAGTGAATCGACAGCCTATAGCAATCAGCCCCAGCATTTT. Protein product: CASSESTAYSNQPQHF.

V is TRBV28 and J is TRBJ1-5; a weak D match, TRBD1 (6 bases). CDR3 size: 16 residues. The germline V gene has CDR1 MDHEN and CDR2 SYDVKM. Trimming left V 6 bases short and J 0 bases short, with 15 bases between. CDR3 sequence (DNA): TGTGCCAGCAGCCCCCCCGGGGGGGCTAGCAATCAGCCCCAGCATTTT. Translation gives CASSPPGGASNQPQHF.

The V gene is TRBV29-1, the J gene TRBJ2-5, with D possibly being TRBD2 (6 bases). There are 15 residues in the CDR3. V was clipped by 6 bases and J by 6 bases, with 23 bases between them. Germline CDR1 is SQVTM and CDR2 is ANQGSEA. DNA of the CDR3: TGCAGCGTCGCCGGGACTGTCTCCGGAATGAAGACCCAGTACTTC. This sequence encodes CSVAGTVSGMKTQYF.

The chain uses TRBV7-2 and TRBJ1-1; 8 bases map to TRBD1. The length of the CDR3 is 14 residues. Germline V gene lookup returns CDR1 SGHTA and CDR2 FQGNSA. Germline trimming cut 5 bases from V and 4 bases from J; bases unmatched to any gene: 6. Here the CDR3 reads CASSARQGTTEAFF. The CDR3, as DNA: TGTGCCAGCAGCGCACGACAGGGGACCACTGAAGCTTTCTTT.

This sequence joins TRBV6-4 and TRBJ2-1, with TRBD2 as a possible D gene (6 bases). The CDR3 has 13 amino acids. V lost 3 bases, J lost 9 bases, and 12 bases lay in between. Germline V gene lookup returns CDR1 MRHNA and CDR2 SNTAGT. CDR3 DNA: TGTGCCAGCAGTGAAATTCCCGGGGGTGAGCAGTTCTTC. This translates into CASSEIPGGEQFF.

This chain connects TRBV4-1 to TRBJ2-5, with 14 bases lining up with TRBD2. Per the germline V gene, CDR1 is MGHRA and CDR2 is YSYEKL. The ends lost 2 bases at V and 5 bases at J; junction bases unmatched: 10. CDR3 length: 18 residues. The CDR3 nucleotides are TGCGCCAGCAGCCAACCAAAGGGACTAGCGGGAGACGAGGAGACCCAGTACTTC. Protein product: CASSQPKGLAGDEETQYF.

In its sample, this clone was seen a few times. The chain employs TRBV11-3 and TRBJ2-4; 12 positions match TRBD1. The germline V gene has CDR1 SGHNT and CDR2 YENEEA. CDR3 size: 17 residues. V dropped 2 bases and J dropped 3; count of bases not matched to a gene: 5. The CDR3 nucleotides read TGTGCCAGCAGCTTACCGGGACAGGGGGCGTACAAAAACATTCAGTACTTC. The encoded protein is CASSLPGQGAYKNIQYF. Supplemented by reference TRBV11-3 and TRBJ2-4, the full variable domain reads EAGVVQSPRYKIIEKKQPVAFWCNPISGHNTLYWYLQNLGQGPELLIRYENEEAVDDSQLPKDRFSAERLKGVDSTLKIQPAELGDSAVYLCASSLPGQGAYKNIQYFGAGTRLSVL.

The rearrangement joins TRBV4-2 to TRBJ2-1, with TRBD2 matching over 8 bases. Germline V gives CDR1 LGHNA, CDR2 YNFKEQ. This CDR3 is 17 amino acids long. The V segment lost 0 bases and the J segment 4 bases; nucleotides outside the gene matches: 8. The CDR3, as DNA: TGTGCCAGCAGCCAAGATGGGGCAGGGACTAGTTACAATGAGCAGTTCTTC. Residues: CASSQDGAGTSYNEQFF.

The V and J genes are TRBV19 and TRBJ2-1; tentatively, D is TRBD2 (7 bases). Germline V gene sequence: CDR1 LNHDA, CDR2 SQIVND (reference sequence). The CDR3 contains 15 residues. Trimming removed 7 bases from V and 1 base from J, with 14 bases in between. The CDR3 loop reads CASTPRGGSYNEQFF. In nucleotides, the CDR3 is TGTGCCAGTACCCCTAGGGGGGGGTCCTACAATGAGCAGTTCTTC.

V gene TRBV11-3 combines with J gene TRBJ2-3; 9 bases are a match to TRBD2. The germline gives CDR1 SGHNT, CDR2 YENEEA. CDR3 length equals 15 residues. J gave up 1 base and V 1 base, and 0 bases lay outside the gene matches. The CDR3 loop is CASSLGTSGTDTQYF. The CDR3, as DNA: TGTGCCAGCAGCTTAGGGACTAGCGGCACAGATACGCAGTATTTT.

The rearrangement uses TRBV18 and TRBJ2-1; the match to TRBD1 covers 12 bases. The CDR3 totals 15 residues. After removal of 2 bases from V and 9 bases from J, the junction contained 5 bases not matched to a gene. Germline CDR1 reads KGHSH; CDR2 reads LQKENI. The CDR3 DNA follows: TGTGCCAGCTCACCAGGGACAGGGGGCATGGGTGAGCAGTTCTTC. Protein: CASSPGTGGMGEQFF.